One sample yielded the 8 T cell receptor beta chains listed below, sequenced in a study of cytomegalovirus exposure and HLA in healthy donors. The protocol was immunoSEQ multiplex PCR, while the TCRdb copy is restricted to in-frame clones and leaves out a portion. The sample contains 70,000 to 75,000 clones, around 93% of which appear only once. Sequencing was done on a sample of PBMCs. These receptors were obtained from a woman aged 18-29 years in good health and CMV-seronegative.

The chain combines TRBV7-9 with TRBJ2-3; TRBD2 agrees at 14 bases. V was pared by 4 bases and J by 11 bases, with 5 bases of the junction left unmatched. CDR1 SEHNR and CDR2 FQNEAQ come from the germline V gene (reference sequence). This CDR3 comprises 14 residues. The CDR3 protein is CASSYGTSGSVQYF. The DNA for the CDR3 is TGTGCCAGCAGCTACGGGACTAGCGGGAGTGTGCAGTATTTT. The variable domain in full, with the rest retrieved from reference TRBV7-9 and TRBJ2-3, is DTGVSQNPRHKITKRGQNVTFRCDPISEHNRLYWYRQTLGQGPEFLTYFQNEAQLEKSRLLSDRFSAERPKGSFSTLEIQRTEQGDSAMYLCASSYGTSGSVQYFGPGTRLTVL.

The rearrangement uses TRBV29-1 and TRBJ2-7, with D perhaps TRBD1 (7 bases). Germline assignment: CDR1 SQVTM and CDR2 ANQGSEA. This CDR3 has 14 residues. V lost 7 bases to trimming and J lost 0 bases, with 16 bases between them. The CDR3 here is CSATGAGSSYEQYF. The CDR3 nucleotides read TGCAGCGCCACAGGGGCCGGGAGCTCCTACGAGCAGTACTTC.

This chain connects TRBV28 to TRBJ1-2; D gene ambiguous. The CDR3 has 16 residues. V lost 7 bases and J 1 base, leaving 19 bases between the germline ends. The germline CDR1 and CDR2 sequences are MDHEN and SYDVKM. The CDR3 DNA follows: TGTGCCAGCAAGATTGGGCTGCGCTCCCTTAACTATGGCTACACCTTC. Protein product: CASKIGLRSLNYGYTF.

The CDR3 sequence is CASSPGSDIEQFF. The CDR3 region has the DNA TGTGCCAGCTCACCAGGGAGTGATATTGAGCAGTTCTTC. The rearrangement links TRBV18 to TRBJ2-1; D perhaps matches TRBD2 (5 bases). The germline V gene has CDR1 KGHSH and CDR2 LQKENI. V lost 2 bases, J lost 9 bases, and 11 bases lay in between. The CDR3 sequence is 13 residues long.

This clone was counted between two and nine times. The chain links TRBV6-1 to TRBJ2-7; a weak D match, TRBD2 (5 bases). The CDR3 loop spans 13 amino acids. Germline CDR1 and CDR2: MNHNS and SASEGT. The V gene lost 7 bases and the J gene lost 0 bases, with 10 bases spanning the gap. CDR3 amino acids: CASNGGYSYEQYF. The CDR3 region has the DNA TGTGCCAGCAACGGCGGGTACTCCTACGAGCAGTACTTC.

This rearrangement joins TRBV29-1 to TRBJ2-3, with TRBD2 matching 7 bases. The germline V gene encodes CDR1 SQVTM and CDR2 ANQGSEA. The V segment lost 4 bases and the J segment 1 base; nucleotides outside the gene matches: 5. The CDR3 length is 14 residues. The CDR3 sequence is CSVATAGGTDTQYF. CDR3 nucleotides: TGCAGCGTTGCCACCGCGGGGGGCACAGATACGCAGTATTTT.

In nucleotides, the CDR3 is TGTGCCAGCAGCTTAGGCCCGCAAGAGACCCAGTACTTC. It translates to CASSLGPQETQYF. The chain joins TRBV13 to TRBJ2-5; D uncertain. This CDR3 region has 13 residues. V lost 0 bases and J 2 bases, leaving 4 bases between the germline ends. Per the germline V gene, CDR1 is PRHDT and CDR2 is FYEKMQ (reference sequence).

The chain couples TRBV19 to TRBJ2-2; D possibly corresponds to TRBD2 (6 bases). Trimming shortened V by 3 bases and J by 3 bases, and 11 bases separated the two germline ends. The CDR3 is 15 amino acids. Looked up from germline, CDR1 is LNHDA and CDR2 is SQIVND (reference sequence). This CDR3 reads CASSIEGTYTGELFF. The CDR3 DNA reads as TGTGCCAGTAGTATCGAGGGGACTTACACCGGGGAGCTGTTTTTT.